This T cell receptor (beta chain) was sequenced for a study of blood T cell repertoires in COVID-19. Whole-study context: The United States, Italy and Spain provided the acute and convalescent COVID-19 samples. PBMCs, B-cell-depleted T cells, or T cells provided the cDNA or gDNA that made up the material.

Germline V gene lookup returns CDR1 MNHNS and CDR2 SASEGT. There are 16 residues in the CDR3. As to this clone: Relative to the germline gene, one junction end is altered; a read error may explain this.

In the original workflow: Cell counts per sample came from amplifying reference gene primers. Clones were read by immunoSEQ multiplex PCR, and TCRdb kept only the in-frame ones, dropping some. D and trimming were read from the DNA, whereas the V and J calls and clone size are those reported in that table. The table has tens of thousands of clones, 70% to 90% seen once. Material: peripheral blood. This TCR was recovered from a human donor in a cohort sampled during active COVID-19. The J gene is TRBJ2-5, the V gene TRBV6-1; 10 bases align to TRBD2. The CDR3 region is CASSEGNSGGHETQYF. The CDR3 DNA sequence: TGTGCCAGCAGCGAAGGAAATAGCGGGGGGCATGAGACCCAGTACTTC.